Sequencing of this TCR beta chain was carried out in a study of T cell responses to AZD1222 COVID-19 vaccine. TCRdb's table, derived via immunoSEQ multiplex PCR, lists solely in-frame clones and lacks some. The sample lists over 95,000 clones; 70% to 90% were seen once. CDR1 and CDR2 from the germline V gene are SQVTM and ANQGSEA. The CDR3 length is 11 residues. Trimming stripped 4 bases from V and 4 bases from J, with 7 bases between. The origin of this receptor is an adult in good health. The rearrangement links TRBV29-1 to TRBJ1-1, with D hard to call. Here the sequenced sample was peripheral blood, taken on day 0 of AZD1222 vaccination. The CDR3 sequence: CSVGSRTEAFF. CDR3 bases: TGCAGCGTTGGCAGTCGCACTGAAGCTTTCTTT.